The sequence of this TCR beta chain was determined in a study of cytomegalovirus exposure and HLA in healthy donors (dated 2017 in TCRdb). As for the study more broadly: An earlier analysis of a few hundred of the donors reported about 300 Gb of sequence data and 100 million to 120 million unique TCR beta sequences obtained from 150 million to 200 million T cells. An early release covering roughly 640 HLA-typed donors comprised around 300 gigabases of sequencing data and 85 million or so unique TCR sequences. The study was designed to test whether signatures of past pathogen exposure could be identified by cataloging public T cell receptors. The study profiled the T cell repertoires of hundreds of subjects by immunosequencing and related them to cytomegalovirus serostatus. A later genetic analysis used genome-wide SNP genotypes for about 60% of the roughly 700 donors, treating that subset as a discovery cohort. HLA typing covered class I and class II loci at four-digit resolution. Because of strong linkage in the cohort, a few DR-DQ haplotypes were treated as single units for association and clustering. To study patterns of TCR occurrence, a later analysis re-analyzed previously published TCR beta repertoires from 550 to 800 donors and added high-resolution HLA genotyping. Among roughly 370 genotyped donors of the cohort, an average of about 240,000 unique TCR beta nucleotide sequences were sequenced per donor, around 20% of them non-productive. Typing coverage differed by locus: A, B, C, DRB1 and DQB1 were typed in roughly 620-630 donors, DQA1 in about 500, DPA1 in 600 to 610, and DPB1 in approximately 450. Besides the first cohort of around 700 subjects, a separate validation cohort made up of roughly 120 different subjects was used. Alongside the repertoire data, information on donor age, sex, ethnicity and CMV serostatus was compiled. Rather than drawing on any new phenotypic data, the later analysis identified candidate immune exposures from TCR beta sequences and the way those sequences occurred across donors. All discovery cohort repertoires had been generated using a single sequencing platform. In an earlier analysis of about 590 of the donors, high-throughput TCR beta sequencing was used to judge whether each TCR beta V gene segment behaved as functional or pseudogenic. To predict cytomegalovirus infection status, the study combined high-throughput TCR immunosequencing, statistical association of individual TCRs with disease status, and machine learning. Among the roughly 390 genotyped donors, approximately 81% belonged to the genetic ancestry cluster associated with self-reported Caucasian donors. Results the study describes overall, beyond this receptor: This cohort had only TCR beta chains sequenced, and the lack of alpha or paired-chain data limited which features could be detected. Presence/absence analyses assumed roughly uniform sequencing depth across donors, an assumption that may not hold. The only immune exposure information available for the cohort was CMV serostatus. A later genetic analysis reported fewer N-insertions in productive TCRs among donors in an Asian-associated ancestry cluster than the approximately 670-donor mean. It was suggested by the authors that the approach could potentially be generalized to other disease states and immunological phenotypes. Most TCR sequences were seen in very few donors, while some public TCRs were found in many individuals. A cluster of highly shared sequence variants was judged likely to be a technical artifact of the sequencing pipeline. A later analysis found that most CMV-associated TCR beta chains appeared HLA-restricted, with HLA associations seemingly driven largely by CMV exposure. In a later analysis, several top co-occurrence clusters were reported to appear linked to parvovirus B19, influenza, CMV and Epstein-Barr virus. The study listed 150 to 200 TCR beta chains as associated with cytomegalovirus. In both the original and validation cohorts, the classifier was reported to diagnose cytomegalovirus status with high specificity and sensitivity. In vitro tests confirmed that three of the cytomegalovirus-associated TCR beta chains recognize cytomegalovirus antigens. Some IMGT-functional V segments, including TRBV6-2 and TRBV6-3, could not be told apart with the 87-base-pair reads, so those segments were excluded. A later analysis associated 15,000 to 20,000 TCR beta sequences with specific HLA alleles at a false discovery rate of 0.05. In a later genetic analysis, a missense DCLRE1C variant was associated with V-gene and J-gene trimming of TCR beta chains, and the association was replicated in an independent cohort. HLA typing was unavailable for some donors at each locus, so association tests used only the typed subset. According to a later analysis, TCR association rates differed among HLA loci, with DRB1 alleles showing the most associated TCRs and HLA-C alleles showing the fewest. Because counts were too low, about 15 rarely observed V segments, including chromosome 9 orphons, were left out of the earlier analysis of approximately 500 of the donors. In an earlier analysis of approximately 590 of the donors, most TCR beta V segments were observed in productive rearrangements about 87% or about 30% of the time, broadly matching IMGT annotations. Compared with equally common non-associated chains, HLA-associated TCR beta chains in a later analysis were more clonally expanded and had lower generation probabilities. When HLA alleles, especially DR and DQ, strongly co-occurred, TCR associations were difficult to assign to individual alleles. A further reported finding was that TCR beta sequences accurately predicted the HLA-A and HLA-B alleles for most subjects in the first cohort. Correlated functional status among segregating V segments might be attributable to linkage disequilibrium, but an unknown experimental factor could not be ruled out.

Libraries were made using the immunoSEQ multiplex PCR assay. For the multiplex PCR, a mixture combining 60 forward primers for TCR Vbeta segments and 13 reverse primers for TCR Jbeta segments was used. Amplification of the CDR3 region of rearranged TCR beta genes was performed with a multiplex PCR assay on genomic DNA. The amplified TCR beta libraries were sequenced on the Illumina HiSeq System as 87-base-pair reads. The authors' pipeline ran thus. A later analysis counted about 80 million unique TCR beta chains across the 650 to 700 repertoires, and around 9.9 million of these chains were shared by at least two donors. A nearest-neighbor algorithm error-corrected the raw reads and collapsed the reads into unique sequences, merging closely related sequences to remove PCR and sequencing errors. To assign V, D and J gene segments, CDR3 sequences were aligned to IMGT reference sequences. For a sequence to be retained, a match of at least six nucleotides to both a V gene segment and a J gene segment was required. Rearrangements were called productive when the CDR3 lacked stop codons and stayed in frame with V and J; all others were non-productive. Following IMGT convention, CDR3 was defined as the stretch from the second conserved V-encoded cysteine up to the conserved J-encoded phenylalanine. In an earlier analysis of 587 of the donors, sequences lacking an unambiguous match to a single V gene segment were excluded. In an earlier analysis of roughly 500 of the donors, V segments were called functional above 56.7% productive rearrangements and were called segregating when the between-donor standard deviation exceeded 5%. A statistical classification framework was built for diagnosing cytomegalovirus status from the catalog of TCR beta chain sequences. In a later analysis, TCR nucleotide sequences were compared against IMGT/GENE-DB human TR gene sequences so that V and J genes could be assigned. Using the TCRdist pipeline, a later analysis assigned CDR3 sequences along with most-parsimonious VDJ recombination scenarios. A later analysis defined each TCR beta chain by its CDR3 amino acid sequence plus V-gene family, and excluded reads lacking a unique V-gene family. A later analysis removed roughly 590 highly shared, low-generation-probability nucleotide sequences to deal with suspected cross-contamination and a sequencing artifact. For each public chain, a later analysis derived a clonal expansion index from normalized ranks of inferred template counts within each repertoire. In a later analysis, generation probabilities were computed with a VDJ recombination model fitted to out-of-frame rearrangements, and the resulting probabilities were checked against IGoR. Hypergeometric tests were used in a later analysis to score TCR-TCR, TCR-HLA and TCR-CMV co-occurrence, with a repertoire-size bias correction applied to the TCR pairs. A later analysis estimated false discovery rates by permuting HLA or CMV assignments 20 times. In a later analysis, co-occurring TCRs were grouped with DBSCAN, and TCRdist sequence similarity was added when clustering was performed within HLA-allele-positive subsets. For co-occurrence clustering, repertoires with fewer than 30,000 or more than 120,000 public chains were excluded, along with four or five repertoires with anomalous nucleotide sharing. Entries here come from immuneACCESS through TCRdb and include only in-frame sequences with V and J called. Some clones fail to appear in such tables; in the studies checked, an unresolved V gene covers under half of the shortfall, and the cause of the remainder is unknown. The V and J calls and the clone size are those of that table, but D and trimming were determined from the DNA. The sample includes tens of thousands of clones, with 78% observed a single time. Together, the top ten hold approximately 1.6% of the sample.

Points on this clone: Its antigen is still unknown. Per-base quality was not reported, and no clone a single base away is much larger than it.

In total, approximately 700 healthy bone marrow donors made up the cohort. At the time of sampling, every cohort member was nominally healthy, though immune exposures that went unrecorded were likely present. The donor tested CMV seronegative, placing the donor among the approximately 400 seronegative members of the cohort. Every donor gave a peripheral blood sample, and the peripheral blood mononuclear cells from that sample were used for TCR beta sequencing. Genomic DNA was extracted from the blood cell samples with the Qiagen DNeasy Blood Extraction Kit. Reading the germline V gene gives CDR1 MNHNS and CDR2 SASEGT. V gives up 2 bases and J gives up 0 bases, and the segment between their germline ends measures 14 bases. Spanning cysteine to phenylalanine, the CDR3 consists of 17 amino acids. Of all the DNA, just the CDR3 is kept, 51 bases in frame from base 1.

Sequencing was performed on PBMCs. The source is a man aged 35 to 55 in good health and CMV-seronegative. This sequence uses TRBV6-1 and TRBJ2-1; the D gene is unclear. The CDR3 region: CASSERINSYSYNEQFF. DNA sequence: TGTGCCAGCAGTGAACGAATCAATAGCTACTCCTACAATGAGCAGTTCTTC.